What follows are 27 T cell receptor beta chains derived from one specimen sequenced in a study of T cells in Graves' hyperthyroidism and ophthalmopathy. Amplification yielded TCR beta CDR3 regions, with RNA transcripts as the source. HTBI primers were the set used in a first-round RT-PCR of the TCR CDR3. Each CDR3 protein is one row after TCRdb ran MiXCR on the multiplex PCR reads. The sample has about 320,000 distinct CDR3 sequences, over 15% seen once. The sample taken for sequencing was blood. The receptors originated from a man aged 25-45 years with Graves' hyperthyroidism.

The chain has TRBV20-1 and TRBJ2-7; 7 nucleotides match TRBD1. The germline V gene has CDR1 DFQATT and CDR2 SNEGSKA (reference sequence). CDR3 length equals 12 residues. V dropped 6 bases and J dropped 3; count of bases not matched to a gene: 5. This CDR3 is CSAPGQIYEQYF. CDR3 nucleotides: TGCAGTGCGCCGGGACAGATCTACGAGCAGTACTTC.

This clonotype has more than one count but fewer than ten. The rearrangement uses TRBV15 and TRBJ2-1; D gene ambiguous. Germline V lookup: CDR1 LNHNV, CDR2 YYDKDF (reference sequence). The CDR3 length is 13 residues. Trimming left V 1 base short and J 8 bases short, with 9 bases between. In DNA form, the CDR3 reads TGTGCCACCAGCAGAGGCACGCCGGATGAGCAGTTCTTC. It specifies CATSRGTPDEQFF.

This clonotype turned up a few times. The rearrangement uses TRBV5-6 and TRBJ1-2; D is possibly TRBD1 (5 bases). The CDR3 loop spans 13 amino acids. V was cut by 4 bases and J by 8 bases, with 15 bases left in between. CDR1 is SGHDT, CDR2 YYEEEE, per germline. Here the CDR3 reads CASSPSGYEGYTF. The DNA of the CDR3 is TGTGCCAGCAGCCCCTCAGGGTATGAAGGCTACACCTTC.

Only a few counts were recorded for this clonotype. The J gene is TRBJ2-5, the V gene TRBV7-3; no reliable D call. The CDR3 is 13 amino acids. In germline, CDR1 is SGHTA, CDR2 FQGTGA. V was trimmed by 0 bases and J by 2 bases, leaving 4 bases between them. In nucleotides, the CDR3 is TGTGCCAGCAGCTTAACGTTTCAAGAGACCCAGTACTTC. Residues: CASSLTFQETQYF.

This clonotype was counted only a few times. The chain employs TRBV6-5 and TRBJ2-3, with D possibly TRBD2 on 6 matching bases. This CDR3 is 16 amino acids long. Trimming pared 1 base from V and 2 bases from J, leaving 13 bases between. CDR1 and CDR2 (germline): MNHEY, SVGAGI. The CDR3 sequence: CASSYFGRGVTDTQYF. The CDR3 DNA follows: TGTGCCAGCAGTTACTTCGGGCGGGGAGTCACAGATACGCAGTATTTT.

This clonotype was detected only a few times. This chain connects TRBV11-2 to TRBJ2-7, with 10 bases lining up with TRBD1. Trimming removed 5 bases from V and 2 bases from J; junction bases left unmatched: 6. Per the germline V gene, CDR1 is SGHAT and CDR2 is FQNNGV. This CDR3 has 15 residues. This CDR3 reads CASSRGQGGAYEQYF. In DNA form, the CDR3 reads TGTGCCAGCAGCCGAGGACAGGGGGGCGCCTACGAGCAGTACTTC.

This clonotype was counted ten times or more. The CDR3 region has the DNA TGTGCCAGCAGTTACCAAGGGAACACTGAAGCTTTCTTT. Translated, it gives CASSYQGNTEAFF. The V and J genes are TRBV6-2 or TRBV6-3 and TRBJ1-1; D remains ambiguous. The CDR3 contains 13 residues. Germline CDR1 MNHEY, CDR2 SVGEGT. Trimming shortened V by 2 bases and J by 1 base, and 5 bases separated the two germline ends.

The CDR3 is CASSLEEAAEAFF. The CDR3 coding sequence is TGTGCCAGCAGTTTAGAAGAAGCCGCTGAAGCTTTCTTT. V gene TRBV12-3 or TRBV12-4 combines with J gene TRBJ1-1, with D uncertain. There are 13 residues in the CDR3. V lost 1 base and J 6 bases, leaving 9 bases between the germline ends.

This clonotype was recorded a few times. The V gene is TRBV7-8, the J gene TRBJ1-3; D is unresolved. CDR1 and CDR2 (germline): SGHVS, FQNEAQ. With 1 base removed from V and 4 bases from J, the gap between germline ends came to 17 bases. The CDR3 length is 17 residues. CDR3 loop: CASSLVFWGTTGNTIYF. CDR3 DNA: TGTGCCAGCAGCTTAGTCTTTTGGGGTACTACAGGAAACACCATATATTTT.

In its sample, this clonotype was seen many times. The V call is TRBV30, the J call TRBJ1-5; 7 bases are a match to TRBD1. The CDR3 extends over 13 amino acids. The V and J ends lost 1 base and 5 bases, in that order; junction bases with no gene match: 2. Per germline, CDR1 GTSNPN and CDR2 SVGIG (reference sequence). In DNA, the CDR3 is TGTGCCTGGAGTGAACAGGGGTATCAGCCCCAGCATTTT. The encoded protein is CAWSEQGYQPQHF.

The gene calls are TRBV19 and TRBJ1-2, with TRBD1 matching 7 bases. The CDR3 is 13 residues long. V shed 5 bases, J shed 6 bases, and the junction held 6 bases outside the gene matches. CDR1 is LNHDA and CDR2 is SQIVND in the germline V gene (reference sequence). This CDR3 reads CASSPDRRHGYTF. As DNA, the CDR3 is TGTGCCAGTAGTCCGGACAGGAGACATGGCTACACCTTC.

Details on this clonotype: The junction differs from germline at one of its ends, possibly a read error. The chain couples TRBV5-4 to TRBJ2-2; 11 positions agree with TRBD1. Germline V gene lookup returns CDR1 SGHNT and CDR2 YYREEE (reference sequence). The CDR3 consists of 15 residues. The CDR3 loop is CASVRTGGAAGELFF. The DNA of the CDR3 is TGCGCCAGCGTTAGGACAGGGGGCGCTGCCGGGGAGCTGTTTTTT.

V usage is TRBV30 and J usage is TRBJ2-7; D possibly corresponds to TRBD1 (6 bases). This CDR3 is 13 amino acids long. The germline V gene encodes CDR1 GTSNPN and CDR2 SVGIG (reference sequence). Trimming left V 4 bases short and J 9 bases short, with 19 bases between. CDR3 amino acids: CAWIGNRAYGQYF. CDR3 in DNA: TGTGCCTGGATTGGTAACAGGGCTTATGGGCAGTACTTC.

There are many counts of this clonotype. This chain links TRBV6-1 with TRBJ2-2; unclear D gene. V was trimmed by 8 bases and J by 7 bases, leaving 14 bases between them. This CDR3 is 13 amino acids long. Germline V gives CDR1 MNHNS, CDR2 SASEGT. CDR3 loop: CASPGSILGELFF. CDR3 bases: TGTGCCAGCCCAGGTTCTATTCTCGGGGAGCTGTTTTTT.

The chain joins TRBV27 to TRBJ1-2; D not resolved. The germline V gene encodes CDR1 MNHEY and CDR2 SMNVEV (reference sequence). The CDR3 has 15 amino acids. The germline V and J ends were trimmed by 5 bases and 2 bases, with 15 bases remaining between them. CDR3 in amino acids: CASSLIPPLNYGYTF. DNA for the CDR3: TGTGCCAGCAGTCTCATTCCGCCACTAAACTATGGCTACACCTTC.

This clonotype has only a few counts. The chain recombines TRBV20-1 with TRBJ2-5; TRBD2 matches at 7 bases. This CDR3 spans 16 amino acids. J was trimmed by 2 bases and V by 5 bases; bases with no gene match: 14. The germline gives CDR1 DFQATT, CDR2 SNEGSKA (reference sequence). CDR3 sequence reads: CSALNPTSSGQETQYF. The CDR3 DNA is TGCAGTGCTCTAAACCCGACTAGCTCGGGGCAAGAGACCCAGTACTTC.

V usage is TRBV9 and J usage is TRBJ1-3, with D perhaps matching TRBD1 (5 bases). Germline V gives CDR1 SGDLS, CDR2 YYNGEE. V lost 0 bases and J lost 0, with 7 bases in between. This CDR3 is built from 15 residues. In DNA, the CDR3 is TGTGCCAGCAGCGTAGGGGGGAACTCTGGAAACACCATATATTTT. It yields the protein CASSVGGNSGNTIYF.

This clonotype showed up many times. This chain's CDR3 is CSASGDRVGDEQYF. The CDR3 DNA is TGCAGTGCATCCGGGGACAGGGTGGGGGACGAGCAGTACTTC. This chain connects TRBV20-1 to TRBJ2-7; 9 positions agree with TRBD1. The CDR3 runs 14 residues. CDR1 and CDR2 from the germline V gene are DFQATT and SNEGSKA (reference sequence). With 6 bases clipped from V and 5 bases from J, the junction kept 11 bases outside the gene matches.

Ten or more counts support this clonotype. CDR3 region: CASRDSPGGQPQHF. DNA for the CDR3: TGCGCCAGCAGGGACTCCCCCGGGGGGCAGCCCCAGCATTTT. The J gene is TRBJ1-5, the V gene TRBV5-1, with D perhaps matching TRBD1 (5 bases). CDR3 size: 14 residues. Per the germline V gene, CDR1 is SGHRS and CDR2 is YFSETQ. Trimming left V 5 bases short and J 7 bases short, with 16 bases between.

Ten or more counts support this clonotype. The chain carries TRBV18 and TRBJ1-1; D unclear. Germline V gene data show CDR1 as KGHSH and CDR2 as LQKENI. CDR3 length equals 16 residues. V was shortened by 5 bases and J by 0 bases, with 16 bases between the two germline ends. CDR3 coding DNA: TGTGCCAGCTCAGTGGAGGGCCACAACTTGAACACTGAAGCTTTCTTT. Translation: CASSVEGHNLNTEAFF.

Ten or more counts support this clonotype. The chain combines TRBV5-6 with TRBJ1-1, with a tentative D call TRBD1 (5 bases). Trimming took off 3 bases at V and 1 base at J, with 13 bases between the two ends. The germline gives CDR1 SGHDT, CDR2 YYEEEE. The CDR3 extends over 15 amino acids. CDR3 sequence (DNA): TGTGCCAGCAGCTCGTTGGGGGGGAGGAACACTGAAGCTTTCTTT. This sequence encodes CASSSLGGRNTEAFF.

This clonotype was seen more than once but under ten times. The rearrangement uses TRBV5-1 and TRBJ2-7, with TRBD1 matching 9 bases. In germline, CDR1 is SGHRS, CDR2 YFSETQ. Trimming removed 5 bases from V and 4 bases from J; junction bases left unmatched: 19. The CDR3 runs 18 residues. CDR3 sequence (DNA): TGCGCCAGCAGTCCCCGGGGACAGGGTCTTACGCGGGGGTACGAGCAGTACTTC. This codes for CASSPRGQGLTRGYEQYF.

This clonotype appeared many times. This rearrangement joins TRBV19 to TRBJ1-6; D gene uncertain. V lost 5 bases to trimming and J lost 7 bases, with 15 bases between them. The CDR3 consists of 15 residues. The germline V gene encodes CDR1 LNHDA and CDR2 SQIVND (reference sequence). DNA for the CDR3: TGTGCCAGTAGTCCAGGACGGAAACCGAATTCACCCCTCCACTTT. Translation gives CASSPGRKPNSPLHF.

The gene calls are TRBV27 and TRBJ2-1; the match to TRBD2 covers 11 bases. Germline-derived CDR1 and CDR2 are MNHEY and SMNVEV (reference sequence). This CDR3 is built from 18 residues. The junction had 10 bases not matched to a gene; V was cut back by 6 bases and J by 0 bases. CDR3 DNA: TGTGCCAGCAGGATAGCGGGAGGGCCGCCGGCCTCCTACAATGAGCAGTTCTTC. As protein: CASRIAGGPPASYNEQFF.

This sequence joins TRBV4-2 and TRBJ2-7; possibly TRBD2 for D (5 bases). Deletions cut 0 bases from V and 7 bases from J, with 19 bases between. Germline CDR1 is LGHNA and CDR2 is YNFKEQ. The CDR3 sequence is 16 residues long. CDR3 loop: CASSQDRTLLSGEQYF. CDR3 in DNA: TGTGCCAGCAGCCAAGATCGGACTCTACTTTCGGGGGAGCAGTACTTC.

This clonotype has ten or more counts. As DNA, the CDR3 is TGTGCCAGCAGTGCGGCTCGGGGGGCCGGGGAGACCCAGTACTTC. Amino acids: CASSAARGAGETQYF. This chain links TRBV27 with TRBJ2-5, with D possibly TRBD2 on 7 matching bases. Deletions cut 5 bases from V and 5 bases from J, with 18 bases between. CDR3 size: 15 residues. CDR1 and CDR2 (germline): MNHEY, SMNVEV (reference sequence).

The table lists this clonotype with a few counts. The chain couples TRBV7-9 to TRBJ2-7; D possibly uses TRBD1 or TRBD2 (5 bases each). V was cut by 5 bases and J by 5 bases, with 16 bases left in between. This CDR3 comprises 14 residues. Germline V gene data show CDR1 as SEHNR and CDR2 as FQNEAQ (reference sequence). In DNA form, the CDR3 reads TGTGCCAGCAGCCCTACCGGGACGTCCCACGAGCAGTACTTC. As protein: CASSPTGTSHEQYF.